The entry that follows covers one TCR beta chain sequence. Its matching antigen is unknown. Germline V gives CDR1 LNHDA, CDR2 SQIVND (reference sequence). V lost 5 bases and J lost 4; bases outside the gene matches: 4. The CDR3 is 15 residues long. The sample originates from a study of cytomegalovirus exposure and HLA in healthy donors. The study, taken as a whole, reports: Most TCR sequences were uncommon, yet certain public TCRs appeared in many donors.

PCR amplification relied on 60 Vbeta primers (plus 13 Jbeta primers). Here immunoSEQ multiplex PCR was the method, and the copy in TCRdb shows in-frame clones only, minus some. The table lists roughly 95,000 clones, around three quarters of them singletons, with around 5.3% in the top ten. Sequenced: PBMCs. This chain uses TRBV19 with TRBJ2-1; the match to TRBD2 covers 11 bases. The sequence was collected from a man aged 25-45 years in good health and CMV-seropositive. The CDR3 DNA reads as TGTGCCAGTAGTGTGACTAGCGGGGCTTACAATGAGCAGTTCTTC. It is translated as CASSVTSGAYNEQFF.